Below, 9 T cell receptor beta chains from the same sample are listed, as sequenced in a study of cytomegalovirus exposure and HLA in healthy donors. Primers: 60 Vbeta forward and 13 Jbeta reverse. The assay was immunoSEQ multiplex PCR, and TCRdb's table has in-frame clones only and misses some. The table records about 110,000 clones, roughly 67% of them present only once. The specimen sequenced was PBMCs. Receptor source: a man aged 40-55 years in good health and CMV-seronegative.

This clone occurred once. This chain joins TRBV2 and TRBJ1-6, with TRBD1 matching over 9 bases. The ends lost 8 bases at V and 10 bases at J; junction bases unmatched: 9. The germline CDR1 and CDR2 sequences are SNHLY and FYNNEI. This CDR3 contains 14 residues. CDR3 in amino acids: CASGVGQGRSPLHF. Here the CDR3 DNA reads TGTGCCAGCGGGGTGGGACAGGGTCGATCACCCCTCCACTTT.

The chain employs TRBV27 and TRBJ2-7; D remains ambiguous. This CDR3 contains 15 residues. Trimming took 2 bases from V and 2 from J, leaving 13 bases between them. The germline V gene has CDR1 MNHEY and CDR2 SMNVEV (reference sequence). CDR3 nucleotides: TGTGCCAGCAGTTTAATGGCAGGCCCAGCCTACGAGCAGTACTTC. Translated, it gives CASSLMAGPAYEQYF.

The chain uses TRBV11-2 and TRBJ2-3; 8 bases are a match to TRBD1. Germline CDR1 is SGHAT and CDR2 is FQNNGV. This CDR3 has 15 residues. V dropped 3 bases and J dropped 6; count of bases not matched to a gene: 8. The CDR3 DNA reads TGTGCCAGCAGCTTGACTGACAGGGGAATGGATACGCAGTATTTT. Its protein product is CASSLTDRGMDTQYF. The variable domain in full, with the rest retrieved from reference TRBV11-2 and TRBJ2-3, is EAGVAQSPRYKIIEKRQSVAFWCNPISGHATLYWYQQILGQGPKLLIQFQNNGVVDDSQLPKDRFSAERLKGVDSTLKIQPAKLEDSAVYLCASSLTDRGMDTQYFGPGTRLTVL.

Concerning this clone itself: The junction does not match germline at one end; this may be a read error. CDR3 sequence (DNA): TGTGCTAGCAGCTTAGAAGCTAGCGGGGGATACGAGCAGTACTTC. Translated: CASSLEASGGYEQYF. V and J are TRBV7-7 and TRBJ2-7; TRBD2 aligns across 10 bases. The CDR3 loop spans 15 amino acids. Germline V CDR1 and CDR2: SSHAT, FNYEAQ (reference sequence).

The chain links TRBV4-1 to TRBJ1-1, with D perhaps TRBD1 (5 bases). This CDR3 has 14 amino acids. The germline CDR1 and CDR2 sequences are MGHRA and YSYEKL. The germline V and J ends were trimmed by 8 bases and 6 bases, with 19 bases remaining between them. The CDR3 DNA reads as TGCGCCAGCCACCATACGGGGGATGTGGCTGAAGCTTTCTTT. Translating it yields CASHHTGDVAEAFF.

This clone has a handful of counts. The chain employs TRBV7-9 and TRBJ2-5; unclear D gene. The CDR3 totals 14 residues. The germline gives CDR1 SEHNR, CDR2 FQNEAQ (reference sequence). V lost 3 bases and J 9 bases, leaving 17 bases between the germline ends. The CDR3 DNA follows: TGTGCCAGCAGCTTGACGAGTCCGGTTGAGGCCCAGTACTTC. This gives the protein CASSLTSPVEAQYF.

The J gene is TRBJ2-3, the V gene TRBV6-6; D is ambiguous. The CDR3 has 11 residues. The germline CDR1 and CDR2 sequences are MNHNY and SVGAGI (reference sequence). V lost 6 bases to trimming and J lost 4 bases, with 5 bases between them. This CDR3 reads CASSPADTQYF. CDR3 in DNA: TGTGCCAGCAGCCCAGCAGATACGCAGTATTTT.

In its sample, this clone was seen a few times. This chain joins TRBV6-5 and TRBJ2-7, with 8 bases lining up with TRBD2. Looked up from germline, CDR1 is MNHEY and CDR2 is SVGAGI. The CDR3 totals 15 residues. Unmatched junction bases numbered 11, after V lost 5 bases and J lost 5 bases. The CDR3 protein is CASSPPGRGKNEQYF. CDR3 sequence (DNA): TGTGCCAGCAGTCCCCCCGGGAGGGGCAAAAACGAGCAGTACTTC.

This chain uses TRBV5-1 with TRBJ2-5; D is possibly TRBD2 (6 bases). The CDR3 spans 15 residues. Deletions cut 4 bases from V and 4 bases from J, with 17 bases between. CDR1 is SGHRS and CDR2 is YFSETQ in the germline V gene. CDR3 bases: TGCGCCAGCAGCATAGGGACGGGGGTAGGAGAGACCCAGTACTTC. The encoded protein is CASSIGTGVGETQYF.